These 11 T cell receptor beta chains were sequenced from one sample in a study of T cell clonality in common variable immunodeficiency. Whole-study results and caveats: In common variable immunodeficiency, TCR beta chains reportedly carried fewer deletions and N-nucleotide insertions.

Only in-frame clones appear in the TCRdb table, and some are missing; sequencing was by immunoSEQ multiplex PCR. The sample holds 25,000 to 30,000 clones, and no clone turns up only once. Their target antigens are unknown. Material: peripheral blood mononuclear cells. The receptors stem from a human donor with common variable immunodeficiency.

About this clone itself: The CDR3 end falls 3 residues outside the read, so it is completed with the germline J gene. This rearrangement joins TRBV19 to TRBJ1-3, with D tentatively TRBD1 (6 bases). The V end lost 5 bases, the J end lost 2 bases, and 13 bases lay between the germline ends. The CDR3 is 15 residues long. Germline V gene data show CDR1 as LNHDA and CDR2 as SQIVND (reference sequence). The DNA read from the CDR3 is TGTGCCAGTAGTGAGAGGACAGCTACTGGAAACACC. Protein sequence: CASSERTATGNT. The complete CDR3 protein is CASSERTATGNTIYF. The whole variable domain, remainder taken from reference TRBV19 and TRBJ1-3, is DGGITQSPKYLFRKEGQNVTLSCEQNLNHDAMYWYRQDPGQGLRLIYYSQIVNDFQKGDIAEGYSVSREKKESFPLTVTSAQKNPTAFYLCASSERTATGNTIYFGEGSWLTVV.

This clone showed up many times. The read terminates 3 residues ahead of where the CDR3 ends, so the germline J gene completes it. The rearrangement links TRBV7-2 to TRBJ2-3; 13 bases align to TRBD2. The germline V gene has CDR1 SGHTA and CDR2 FQGNSA. The CDR3 is made up of 14 amino acids. V lost 5 bases and J lost 6; bases outside the gene matches: 2. The CDR3 spells CASSPTSGRDTQYF. CDR3 bases read: TGTGCCAGCAGCCCGACTAGCGGGAGGGATACG.

Many counts were recorded for this clone. Coverage ceases 3 residues before the CDR3 finishes, and the germline J gene fills in the end. The chain recombines TRBV7-2 with TRBJ2-3, with a weak D call TRBD2 (5 bases). The V end lost 4 bases, the J end lost 2 bases, and 13 bases lay between the germline ends. The CDR3 consists of 15 residues. Germline loops: CDR1 SGHTA, CDR2 FQGNSA. CDR3 protein: CASSSRRGPTDTQYF. The sequenced CDR3 bases are TGTGCCAGCAGCTCAAGGCGCGGGCCCACAGATACG.

This clone came up many times. The CDR3 extends 3 residues past the end of the read, so its final part is completed from the germline J gene. The V gene is TRBV7-9, the J gene TRBJ1-1; D call uncertain. The V and J ends lost 5 bases and 5 bases respectively, with 15 bases between them. The length of the CDR3 is 14 residues. The V gene's germline CDR1 is SEHNR and CDR2 FQNEAQ (reference sequence). CDR3 DNA (partial): TGTGCCAGCAGCCTAGGTATAGGAGGGACTGAA. Protein product: CASSLGIGGTE. The CDR3 reads in full as CASSLGIGGTEAFF.

This clone appeared many times. The DNA ends 3 residues before the CDR3 does, and the rest of the CDR3 is filled in from the germline J gene. J is TRBJ2-4 and V is TRBV20-1; D unresolved. Germline V gene data show CDR1 as DFQATT and CDR2 as SNEGSKA (reference sequence). The CDR3 spans 15 residues. The V end was cut by 3 bases, the J end by 3 bases, with 15 bases between. Incomplete CDR3 DNA: TGCAGTGCTAGTTCTCCCAACTCTGGCAAAAACATT. It codes for CSASSPNSGKNI. The full CDR3 protein is CSASSPNSGKNIQYF.

This clone came up many times. The CDR3 extends 3 residues past the end of the read, so its final part is completed from the germline J gene. The chain has TRBV20-1 and TRBJ2-3, with 9 bases matching TRBD2. Germline V CDR1 and CDR2: DFQATT, SNEGSKA (reference sequence). The CDR3 runs 13 residues. With V trimmed by 5 bases and J by 2 bases, 2 bases remained unmatched. The CDR3 region is CSAPSGITDTQYF. The sequenced part of the CDR3 DNA is TGCAGTGCTCCTAGCGGGATCACAGATACG.

This clone was seen more than once but under ten times. The read ends 3 residues before the CDR3 terminus; that terminus is restored from the germline J gene. The chain recombines TRBV5-6 with TRBJ2-1; 13 nucleotides line up with TRBD2. Germline-derived CDR1 and CDR2 are SGHDT and YYEEEE. CDR3 length: 15 residues. V gave up 5 bases and J gave up 8 bases; unmatched junction bases: 7. The CDR3 loop reads CASREGLAGRDEQFF. Partial CDR3 DNA: TGTGCCAGCAGGGAGGGACTAGCGGGACGGGATGAG.

This clone was picked up many times. The read halts 3 residues ahead of the CDR3 end, with the missing end drawn from the germline J gene. The chain recombines TRBV28 with TRBJ2-7; 10 bases are a match to TRBD1. Germline-derived CDR1 and CDR2 are MDHEN and SYDVKM. The CDR3 runs 16 residues. Germline trimming cut 5 bases from V and 5 bases from J; bases unmatched to any gene: 12. The CDR3 sequence: CASSPTPGQGMDEQYF. The CDR3 bases that were read are TGTGCCAGCAGTCCAACACCGGGACAGGGGATGGACGAG.

Concerning this clone: Read sequence stops 3 residues before the CDR3 end, and the germline J gene provides the missing end. The chain carries TRBV5-1 and TRBJ2-1, with 9 bases lining up with TRBD1. The CDR3 extends over 15 amino acids. CDR1 and CDR2 from the germline V gene are SGHRS and YFSETQ. Losses at the gene ends were 0 bases for V and 4 bases for J; bases not matched to a gene: 2. CDR3 residues: CASSLGGTGYNEQFF. CDR3 DNA (partial): TGCGCCAGCAGCTTGGGGGGGACAGGGTACAATGAG.

At least ten counts were recorded for this clone. The observed sequence ends 3 residues before the CDR3 terminus, with the missing tail filled in from the germline J gene. The genes are TRBV7-2 and TRBJ1-4; TRBD1 is a possible D gene (5 bases). Trimming stripped 3 bases from V and 4 bases from J, with 9 bases between. Per germline, CDR1 SGHTA and CDR2 FQGNSA. The CDR3 consists of 14 residues. CDR3 in amino acids: CASSFQGLNEKLFF. The sequenced CDR3 bases are TGTGCCAGCAGCTTTCAGGGCCTTAATGAAAAA.

As to this clone: The CDR3 extends 3 residues past the end of the read, so its final part is completed from the germline J gene. The rearrangement uses TRBV5-1 and TRBJ2-5; TRBD1 is a possible D gene (6 bases). There are 13 residues in the CDR3. Germline lookup yields CDR1 SGHRS and CDR2 YFSETQ. V lost 0 bases and J 3 bases, leaving 6 bases between the germline ends. CDR3 loop: CASSLGTEETQYF. The part of the CDR3 DNA that was read is TGCGCCAGCAGCTTGGGGACAGAAGAGACC. Looking up the rest from reference TRBV5-1 and TRBJ2-5 gives the full variable domain: KAGVTQTPRYLIKTRGQQVTLSCSPISGHRSVSWYQQTPGQGLQFLFEYFSETQRNKGNFPGRFSGRQFSNSRSEMNVSTLELGDSALYLCASSLGTEETQYFGPGTRLLVL.